This T cell receptor beta chain was recovered during a study of high-grade serous ovarian cancer treatment subgroups. Tumor tissue was taken before any definitive surgery or chemotherapy was given. The protocol was immunoSEQ multiplex PCR, while the TCRdb copy is restricted to in-frame clones and leaves out a portion. The data show some 27,000 clones, with approximately 79% seen just once and 2% to 2.5% held by the top ten. CDR1 and CDR2 (germline): MDHEN, SYDVKM. With 7 bases removed from V and 9 bases from J, the gap between germline ends came to 22 bases. This CDR3 contains 14 residues. The chain couples TRBV28 to TRBJ2-7; a weak D match, TRBD2 (6 bases). Specimen: tumor tissue. The TCR sequence derives from a human donor with high-grade serous ovarian cancer. CDR3 in amino acids: CASTPGVGLSGQYF. The CDR3, as DNA: TGTGCCAGCACCCCTGGCGTCGGACTAAGCGGGCAGTACTTC.